This T cell receptor (beta chain) was found in a study of T cells in Graves' hyperthyroidism and ophthalmopathy. The TCR beta CDR3 regions underwent amplification using RNA transcripts as the source. HTBI primers drove first-round RT-PCR of the TCR CDR3. TCRdb recomputed calls from the multiplex PCR reads with MiXCR, one row per CDR3 protein. The repertoire holds more than 650,000 distinct CDR3 sequences, with roughly 15% as singletons. Deletions cut 6 bases from V and 4 bases from J, with 12 bases between. Per germline, CDR1 MDHEN and CDR2 SYDVKM. This CDR3 is built from 13 residues. This clonotype showed up many times.

The chain links TRBV28 to TRBJ2-5; possibly TRBD2 for D (7 bases). This TCR was sampled from a woman aged 18-29 years with Graves' hyperthyroidism. Sequenced material: blood. DNA of the CDR3: TGTGCCAGCAGGGGGGCGGGAGCAGAGACCCAGTACTTC. It yields the protein CASRGAGAETQYF.